The 10 T cell receptor beta chains reported below all come from one sample, sequenced in a study of shared clonotypes between healthy human individuals. The method was immunoSEQ multiplex PCR; TCRdb's version includes in-frame clones alone and lacks a portion of them. The sample includes fewer than 600,000 clones, 79% of them seen just once. The sequenced sample was PBMCs. The receptor source for this set is a woman between 35 and 50 years old in good health. Some clones in this sample may be carry-over from other donors' samples.

The J gene is TRBJ2-2, the V gene TRBV5-1; 8 nucleotides agree with TRBD1. CDR1 is SGHRS, CDR2 YFSETQ, per germline. The CDR3 has 15 residues. The junction had 6 bases not matched to a gene; V was cut back by 4 bases and J by 4 bases. CDR3 amino acids: CASSPDRVGTGELFF. CDR3 sequence (DNA): TGCGCCAGCAGCCCGGACAGGGTGGGCACCGGGGAGCTGTTTTTT.

This chain's CDR3 is CASSLVIRTEQFF. As DNA, the CDR3 is TGTGCCAGCAGCTTAGTTATTCGGACTGAGCAGTTCTTC. V is TRBV11-2 and J is TRBJ2-1, with D unresolved. V lost 1 base, J lost 9 bases, and 10 bases lay in between. The CDR3 contains 13 residues. Germline CDR1 reads SGHAT; CDR2 reads FQNNGV.

The chain joins TRBV5-5 to TRBJ2-2, with TRBD2 as a possible D gene (6 bases). The V and J ends lost 1 base and 0 bases respectively, with 10 bases between them. In germline, CDR1 is SGHKS, CDR2 YYEKEE (reference sequence). CDR3 size: 16 residues. The CDR3 region has the DNA TGTGCCAGCAGCTTGAACGGGGGAGCGAACACCGGGGAGCTGTTTTTT. Protein sequence: CASSLNGGANTGELFF.

V usage is TRBV27 and J usage is TRBJ2-2; TRBD1 is a possible D gene (6 bases). The CDR3 contains 12 residues. The germline CDR1 and CDR2 sequences are MNHEY and SMNVEV (reference sequence). V lost 7 bases to trimming and J lost 5 bases, with 8 bases between them. CDR3 region: CASKTGTGELFF. CDR3 sequence (DNA): TGTGCCAGCAAAACAGGGACCGGGGAGCTGTTTTTT.

The chain recombines TRBV5-1 with TRBJ1-1; the D is unclear. This CDR3 contains 13 residues. The germline CDR1 and CDR2 sequences are SGHRS and YFSETQ. Trimming left V 2 bases short and J 4 bases short, with 9 bases between. CDR3 nucleotide sequence: TGCGCCAGCAGCTTAGGCGGGGTCACTGAAGCTTTCTTT. It codes for CASSLGGVTEAFF.

The V and J genes are TRBV5-1 and TRBJ1-2, with a weak D call TRBD1 (6 bases). V dropped 5 bases and J dropped 7 bases, with 9 bases sitting between them. The germline V gene encodes CDR1 SGHRS and CDR2 YFSETQ. The CDR3 runs 11 residues. The CDR3 loop is CASRRGGGYTF. CDR3 DNA sequence: TGCGCCAGCAGACGAGGGGGTGGCTACACCTTC.

This chain joins TRBV2 and TRBJ1-5; D remains ambiguous. This CDR3 has 14 residues. The germline V and J ends were trimmed by 3 bases and 5 bases, with 11 bases remaining between them. The germline CDR1 and CDR2 sequences are SNHLY and FYNNEI. For the CDR3, the DNA is TGTGCCAGCAGTGATTCCGTCGTCGATCAGCCCCAGCATTTT. Translating it yields CASSDSVVDQPQHF.

The V and J genes are TRBV2 and TRBJ2-5, with 10 nucleotides matching TRBD2. The CDR3 loop spans 16 amino acids. J gave up 5 bases and V 2 bases, and 8 bases lay outside the gene matches. From germline, CDR1 is SNHLY and CDR2 FYNNEI. The CDR3 DNA is TGTGCCAGCAGTGAAATGAGAGCGGGAGGGCAGGAGACCCAGTACTTC. Its translation is CASSEMRAGGQETQYF.

The chain couples TRBV4-3 to TRBJ1-4, with D perhaps matching TRBD1 (6 bases). V lost 0 bases, J lost 0 bases, and 8 bases lay in between. This CDR3 spans 16 amino acids. Looked up from germline, CDR1 is LGHNA and CDR2 is YSLEER. Here the CDR3 reads CASSQDKGATNEKLFF. The DNA for the CDR3 is TGCGCCAGCAGCCAAGATAAGGGGGCAACTAATGAAAAACTGTTTTTT.

V and J are TRBV5-1 and TRBJ1-2, with a tentative D call TRBD1 (5 bases). CDR3 length: 13 amino acids. Trimming stripped 5 bases from V and 4 bases from J, with 12 bases between. CDR1 and CDR2 from the germline V gene are SGHRS and YFSETQ. The CDR3 coding sequence is TGCGCCAGCAGTCACAGGACGGGCTATGGCTACACCTTC. Translating it yields CASSHRTGYGYTF.